This T cell receptor (beta chain) was identified in a study of T cell repertoires in cytomegalovirus infection. This clonotype was observed many times. Its matching antigen is unknown. Notes on the study in general: In two of eight donors, the top clonotype was HLA-C-restricted CMV-specific.

Germline V gene lookup returns CDR1 MDHEN and CDR2 SYDVKM. The CDR3 has 17 amino acids. The V and J ends lost 3 bases and 2 bases, in that order; junction bases with no gene match: 10. TCRdb called the reads again in MiXCR, with one record for every CDR3 protein. The sample records tens of thousands of distinct CDR3 sequences, 24% being singletons. The clonotype comes from a human donor in good health (CMV status not recorded). Some clones in this sample may be carry-over from other donors' samples. Sequencing used CD8+ T cells from cultured PBMCs, obtained from culture after CMV antigen stimulation. V is TRBV28 and J is TRBJ2-5; 9 positions agree with TRBD1. CDR3 nucleotide sequence: TGTGCCAGCAGTTTTATTACTGCGGACAGGGGTCAAGAGACCCAGTACTTC. Translated: CASSFITADRGQETQYF. The complete variable domain, with remaining parts taken from reference TRBV28 and TRBJ2-5, reads DVKVTQSSRYLVKRTGEKVFLECVQDMDHENMFWYRQDPGLGLRLIYFSYDVKMKEKGDIPEGYSVSREKKERFSLILESASTNQTSMYLCASSFITADRGQETQYFGPGTRLLVL.